One and the same sample provided the 27 T cell receptor beta chains below, sequenced in a study of long-term antiretroviral therapy in people with HIV. Sequencing relied on immunoSEQ assay v3.0, run at survey level. Sequencing used immunoSEQ multiplex PCR; TCRdb keeps in-frame clones, though not all of them. The sample has tens of thousands of clones; approximately 82% are singletons. Sample: unsorted PBMCs, taken 0.1 years before starting antiretroviral therapy. The receptors come from a man aged 18 to 30 with HIV.

J is TRBJ2-7 and V is TRBV18; the D is unclear. This CDR3 comprises 15 residues. Between the trimmed V and J ends, which lost 3 bases and 0 bases, there was a span of 12 bases. In germline, CDR1 is KGHSH, CDR2 LQKENI. For the CDR3, the DNA is TGTGCCAGCTCACCTTCCAACCCGAGCTCCTACGAGCAGTACTTC. The encoded protein is CASSPSNPSSYEQYF.

The chain links TRBV2 to TRBJ1-3; 8 nucleotides agree with TRBD1. Looked up from germline, CDR1 is SNHLY and CDR2 is FYNNEI. This CDR3 comprises 15 residues. The J segment lost 4 bases and the V segment lost 6 bases, leaving 8 bases of the junction unmatched. Here the CDR3 DNA reads TGTGCCAGCAGCTTCCGGACAGGGTCCGGAAACACCATATATTTT. This translates into CASSFRTGSGNTIYF.

The rearrangement uses TRBV5-4 and TRBJ1-4, with 9 bases matching TRBD1. The CDR3 is made up of 18 amino acids. V was clipped by 4 bases and J by 4 bases; unmatched bases: 14. Germline V CDR1 and CDR2: SGHNT, YYREEE (reference sequence). This CDR3 is CASSLAGQGLKGNEKLFF. CDR3 DNA sequence: TGTGCCAGCAGCCTCGCGGGACAGGGCCTAAAGGGTAATGAAAAACTGTTTTTT.

The rearrangement joins TRBV4-2 to TRBJ1-4; 10 bases agree with TRBD1. V lost 0 bases and J lost 5; bases outside the gene matches: 6. The germline CDR1 and CDR2 sequences are LGHNA and YNFKEQ. This CDR3 comprises 17 residues. In DNA form, the CDR3 reads TGTGCCAGCAGCCAAGATGCGACAGGGGGCTGGAATGAAAAACTGTTTTTT. Amino acid sequence: CASSQDATGGWNEKLFF.

The sample holds a few counts of this clone. Within the sample, other DNA sequences also encode this same CDR3. The V and J genes are TRBV28 and TRBJ1-5, with D hard to call. The CDR3 spans 14 residues. V shed 6 bases and J shed 0 bases, with 9 bases lying between them. The V gene's germline CDR1 is MDHEN and CDR2 SYDVKM. The CDR3 coding sequence is TGTGCCAGCAGCCCCCCGTCTAGCAATCAGCCCCAGCATTTT. It is translated as CASSPPSSNQPQHF.

The chain employs TRBV7-2 and TRBJ2-1, with 10 bases aligning to TRBD2. This CDR3 comprises 15 residues. Germline CDR1 is SGHTA and CDR2 is FQGNSA. V shed 4 bases and J 6 bases; nucleotides not matched to a gene: 6. DNA of the CDR3: TGTGCCAGCAGCTCCCGGACTAGCGGCGGCAATGAGCAGTTCTTC. This sequence encodes CASSSRTSGGNEQFF.

The CDR3 protein is CASSGGRVYEQYF. In nucleotides, the CDR3 is TGTGCCAGCAGTGGGGGGAGAGTCTACGAGCAGTACTTC. The gene calls are TRBV28 and TRBJ2-7; D perhaps matches TRBD2 (6 bases). V was clipped by 5 bases and J by 3 bases, with 11 bases between them. Per the germline V gene, CDR1 is MDHEN and CDR2 is SYDVKM. This CDR3 comprises 13 residues.

The table lists this clone with a count of one. The chain uses TRBV30 and TRBJ2-1; D is unclear. The CDR3 runs to 13 residues. The germline CDR1 and CDR2 sequences are GTSNPN and SVGIG (reference sequence). The V and J ends lost 5 bases and 4 bases respectively, with 12 bases between them. CDR3: CAWAPDAYNEQFF. CDR3 nucleotides: TGTGCCTGGGCCCCGGACGCGTACAATGAGCAGTTCTTC.

The V gene is TRBV11-2, the J gene TRBJ1-1; possibly TRBD1 for D (6 bases). The CDR3 contains 16 residues. Trimming removed 0 bases at V and 0 bases at J, with 11 bases between. Germline V CDR1 and CDR2: SGHAT, FQNNGV. The chain's CDR3 is CASSLDWDKMNTEAFF. CDR3 bases: TGTGCCAGCAGCTTAGATTGGGACAAGATGAACACTGAAGCTTTCTTT.

V is TRBV5-4 and J is TRBJ2-7, with 7 bases identical to TRBD1. The germline V gene encodes CDR1 SGHNT and CDR2 YYREEE (reference sequence). Trimming at V came to 5 bases and at J to 5 bases, leaving 10 bases not matched to a gene. This CDR3 region has 14 residues. The CDR3 coding sequence is TGTGCCAGCAGGACCGGGACAGAGAGTCACGAGCAGTACTTC. Protein sequence: CASRTGTESHEQYF.

The chain employs TRBV6-5 and TRBJ1-2; D is possibly TRBD1 (6 bases). Per germline, CDR1 MNHEY and CDR2 SVGAGI. The CDR3 has 15 amino acids. V lost 0 bases to trimming and J lost 4 bases, with 12 bases between them. CDR3 nucleotides: TGTGCCAGCAGTTACTCGGGAGGGGGTAGCTATGGCTACACCTTC. Amino acid sequence: CASSYSGGGSYGYTF.

The V gene is TRBV5-1, the J gene TRBJ1-4; 7 bases map to TRBD1. The CDR3 sequence is 15 residues long. Germline V gene data show CDR1 as SGHRS and CDR2 as YFSETQ. V lost 3 bases to trimming and J lost 7 bases; unmatched junction nucleotides: 9. The CDR3 protein is CASSSVGGLGEKLFF. In DNA, the CDR3 is TGCGCCAGCAGCTCGGTAGGGGGCTTAGGTGAAAAACTGTTTTTT.

The V and J genes are TRBV9 and TRBJ2-2; 8 bases align to TRBD1. Germline CDR1 and CDR2: SGDLS and YYNGEE. CDR3 length: 15 amino acids. The J segment lost 3 bases and the V segment lost 5 bases, leaving 6 bases of the junction unmatched. For the CDR3, the DNA is TGTGCCAGCAGGACAGGGGATACGGACACCGGGGAGCTGTTTTTT. Translated: CASRTGDTDTGELFF.

The chain carries TRBV28 and TRBJ2-7; D unclear. Germline assignment: CDR1 MDHEN and CDR2 SYDVKM. Trimming left V 1 base short and J 5 bases short, with 3 bases between. This CDR3 spans 11 amino acids. The CDR3 loop is CASSLSNEQYF. CDR3 in DNA: TGTGCCAGCAGTTTATCGAACGAGCAGTACTTC.

The CDR3 DNA sequence: TGTGCCAGCAGCTTGGATAGGGGAACAGATACGCAGTATTTT. Encoded protein: CASSLDRGTDTQYF. The V gene is TRBV5-4, the J gene TRBJ2-3; TRBD1 might be the D (5 bases). Trimming took 0 bases from V and 3 from J, leaving 8 bases between them. CDR3 length equals 14 residues. The V gene's germline CDR1 is SGHNT and CDR2 YYREEE (reference sequence).

This clone was counted a few times. The genes are TRBV10-1 and TRBJ2-2; D perhaps matches TRBD1 (6 bases). CDR1 is WNHNN and CDR2 is SYGVQD in the germline V gene (reference sequence). The CDR3 runs to 14 residues. Trimming shortened V by 3 bases and J by 5 bases, and 10 bases separated the two germline ends. CDR3 protein: CASSDRGRTGELFF. Written as DNA, the CDR3 is TGCGCCAGCAGTGACAGGGGCAGGACCGGGGAGCTGTTTTTT.

DNA of the CDR3: TGTGCCAGCAGCTGGGGACTATCTCCCTCCGAGCAGTACTTC. It codes for CASSWGLSPSEQYF. The chain couples TRBV5-4 to TRBJ2-7; TRBD2 aligns across 7 bases. The CDR3 has 14 residues. Germline V gene sequence: CDR1 SGHNT, CDR2 YYREEE (reference sequence). The V gene end was trimmed by 3 bases and the J gene end by 6 bases; junction bases not matched to a gene: 9.

The rearrangement joins TRBV30 to TRBJ1-1, with 8 positions matching TRBD1. With V trimmed by 5 bases and J by 6 bases, 5 bases remained unmatched. CDR1 is GTSNPN, CDR2 SVGIG, per germline (reference sequence). This CDR3 has 12 amino acids. The CDR3 DNA sequence: TGTGCCTGGGGACAGGGTTTCGCTGAAGCTTTCTTT. This codes for CAWGQGFAEAFF.

The V and J genes are TRBV27 and TRBJ2-1, with a possible D match to TRBD1 (6 bases). V lost 3 bases, J lost 3 bases, and 6 bases lay in between. CDR1 and CDR2 from the germline V gene are MNHEY and SMNVEV (reference sequence). The CDR3 runs 13 residues. DNA of the CDR3: TGTGCCAGCAGTTTGGACAGCTACAATGAGCAGTTCTTC. It encodes CASSLDSYNEQFF.

This sequence joins TRBV27 and TRBJ2-7; no clear D. The germline CDR1 and CDR2 sequences are MNHEY and SMNVEV (reference sequence). The CDR3 loop spans 14 amino acids. Deletions cut 3 bases from V and 2 bases from J, with 11 bases between. The CDR3: CASSFGLGPYEQYF. The CDR3 nucleotides read TGTGCCAGCAGTTTCGGGCTGGGCCCCTACGAGCAGTACTTC.

The chain's CDR3 is CASSWGTGELFF. Here the CDR3 DNA reads TGTGCCAGCAGCTGGGGCACCGGGGAGCTGTTTTTT. The V gene is TRBV5-4, the J gene TRBJ2-2; D ambiguous. V lost 3 bases and J 4 bases, leaving 4 bases between the germline ends. The CDR3 runs 12 residues. Germline V gives CDR1 SGHNT, CDR2 YYREEE (reference sequence).

CDR3 amino acids: CASSSPGVGTEAFF. In DNA form, the CDR3 reads TGTGCCAGCAGTTCTCCGGGAGTAGGAACTGAAGCTTTCTTT. The chain links TRBV11-1 to TRBJ1-1; D remains ambiguous. V was clipped by 6 bases and J by 5 bases, with 16 bases between them. This CDR3 has 14 residues. CDR1 is SGHAT and CDR2 is FQDESV in the germline V gene (reference sequence).

The V and J genes are TRBV6-1 and TRBJ1-6; D is possibly TRBD1 (6 bases). The germline V gene has CDR1 MNHNS and CDR2 SASEGT. The CDR3 spans 18 residues. V was clipped by 4 bases and J by 8 bases, with 24 bases between them. This chain's CDR3 is CASSGLGGGQGIDSPLHF. The DNA of the CDR3 is TGTGCCAGCAGTGGGCTTGGGGGTGGGCAGGGGATCGATTCACCCCTCCACTTT.

There are a few counts of this clone. The rearrangement joins TRBV6-5 to TRBJ1-2, with D tentatively TRBD1 (6 bases). The CDR3 is made up of 14 amino acids. V lost 0 bases and J 6 bases, leaving 11 bases between the germline ends. Germline V gene lookup returns CDR1 MNHEY and CDR2 SVGAGI. The CDR3 region has the DNA TGTGCCAGCAGTTACTCGCAACAGGGCGATGGCTACACCTTC. Translated, it gives CASSYSQQGDGYTF.

By sample share, this clone is medium-sized. The sample holds other DNA sequences that translate to the same CDR3. The chain links TRBV7-9 to TRBJ1-2, with D uncertain. This CDR3 has 13 residues. Germline CDR1 SEHNR, CDR2 FQNEAQ (reference sequence). V dropped 2 bases and J dropped 4 bases, with 8 bases sitting between them. The CDR3 sequence is CASSLPGGYGYTF. Written as DNA, the CDR3 is TGTGCCAGCAGCTTACCGGGTGGCTATGGCTACACCTTC.

This clone has just a few counts. This chain links TRBV4-1 with TRBJ2-7; no clear D gene. This CDR3 is built from 16 residues. The germline gives CDR1 MGHRA, CDR2 YSYEKL. V was pared by 4 bases and J by 1 base, with 17 bases between. CDR3 bases: TGCGCCAGCAGCCCTACAGCCTGGACCCAATCCTACGAGCAGTACTTC. This translates into CASSPTAWTQSYEQYF.

The sample holds one count of this clone. V and J are TRBV19 and TRBJ1-2, with D unresolved. This CDR3 comprises 12 residues. Per the germline V gene, CDR1 is LNHDA and CDR2 is SQIVND (reference sequence). V was clipped by 7 bases and J by 6 bases, with 12 bases between them. The CDR3 region is CASTYGGHGYTF. The CDR3 DNA follows: TGTGCCAGTACATACGGAGGGCATGGCTACACCTTC.